This T cell receptor beta chain was observed in a study of blood T cell repertoires in COVID-19. About the research overall: Sites across the United States, Italy and Spain contributed samples from acute and convalescent COVID-19. T cells, B-cell-depleted T cells, or PBMCs supplied cDNA or gDNA.

Enrollees, about 18 to 89 years old, lived in 24 US areas. Original handling: Amplifying reference gene primers gave estimates of nucleated cell counts. Generated by immunoSEQ multiplex PCR, the TCRdb table keeps only in-frame clones and is missing some. V and J calls and clone size follow that table, whereas D and trimming were derived from the DNA. The sample yields 350,000 to 400,000 clones, 70% to 90% seen once. This CDR3 is 13 amino acids long. The germline gives CDR1 SGHNT, CDR2 YYREEE (reference sequence). V was pared by 5 bases and J by 6 bases, with 5 bases of the junction left unmatched. Specimen: PBMCs or T cells enriched from blood (not recorded which). This TCR derives from a woman aged 25 to 39 with acute COVID-19. The chain employs TRBV5-4 and TRBJ2-3; 8 positions match TRBD2. The CDR3 loop reads CASSSGGPDTQYF. DNA of the CDR3: TGTGCCAGCAGTTCGGGGGGGCCTGATACGCAGTATTTT.